The 9 T cell receptor beta chains in this list originate from one sample, sequenced in a study of human T cells and chemical hapten exposure. Time point in this sample: patch test 3, about 24 weeks after DPC sensitization. Stated treatment: therapeutic diphenylcyclopropenone sensitization with weekly scalp DPC. TCRdb fed the RACE reads into MiXCR, producing one record per CDR3 protein. The sample has 50,000 or so distinct CDR3 sequences, 8% to 10% seen once. The sequencing used whole blood, collected in connection with sensitization to the hapten diphenylcyclopropenone (DPC). These receptors were taken from a middle-aged woman with alopecia areata. Some clones in this sample may be carry-over from other donors' samples.

This clonotype was recorded a few times. This chain connects TRBV5-1 to TRBJ1-4; no firm D call. The CDR3 spans 11 residues. V gave up 5 bases and J gave up 3 bases, with 2 bases separating them. CDR1 is SGHRS and CDR2 is YFSETQ in the germline V gene. The CDR3 coding sequence is TGCGCCAGCAGAGCTAATGAAAAACTGTTTTTT. This encodes CASRANEKLFF.

The chain recombines TRBV11-2 with TRBJ1-1; D is unclear. The germline V gene encodes CDR1 SGHAT and CDR2 FQNNGV. V lost 5 bases to trimming and J lost 4 bases, with 11 bases between them. This CDR3 has 13 amino acids. Written as DNA, the CDR3 is TGTGCCAGCAGCCACGCGCGGGGCACTGAAGCTTTCTTT. Its translation: CASSHARGTEAFF.

This clonotype was counted many times. V usage is TRBV20-1 and J usage is TRBJ1-1, with D hard to call. This CDR3 contains 13 residues. Between the trimmed V and J ends, which lost 6 bases and 3 bases, there was a span of 14 bases. Germline V gives CDR1 DFQATT, CDR2 SNEGSKA (reference sequence). CDR3 nucleotide sequence: TGCAGTGCCCTTGGAGGTTCGGACACTGAAGCTTTCTTT. Translated, it gives CSALGGSDTEAFF.

This clonotype was detected only a few times. The V gene is TRBV20-1, the J gene TRBJ1-5, with 9 positions matching TRBD1. The CDR3 length is 16 residues. The trim removed 3 bases at V and 0 bases at J, leaving 6 bases unmatched. Per the germline V gene, CDR1 is DFQATT and CDR2 is SNEGSKA (reference sequence). CDR3 in amino acids: CSASTTGGYSNQPQHF. The CDR3 coding sequence is TGCAGTGCTAGCACGACAGGGGGGTATAGCAATCAGCCCCAGCATTTT.

The V gene is TRBV11-2, the J gene TRBJ2-7; D is ambiguous. Trimming removed 3 bases from V and 2 bases from J, with 5 bases in between. Per germline, CDR1 SGHAT and CDR2 FQNNGV. The CDR3 runs to 12 residues. CDR3 amino acids: CASSLAAYEQYF. CDR3 nucleotide sequence: TGTGCCAGCAGCTTGGCAGCCTACGAGCAGTACTTC.

The sample holds a few counts of this clonotype. The chain recombines TRBV6-1 with TRBJ2-7; D is possibly TRBD2 (5 bases). This CDR3 region has 15 residues. The ends were cut back, 4 bases at V and 5 bases at J, with 18 bases in the middle. Germline lookup yields CDR1 MNHNS and CDR2 SASEGT. CDR3: CASSGPGVPGDEQYF. CDR3 coding DNA: TGTGCCAGCAGTGGCCCCGGGGTCCCCGGAGACGAGCAGTACTTC.

The table lists this clonotype with a few counts. V gene TRBV6-1 combines with J gene TRBJ1-5, with TRBD1 matching over 12 bases. CDR3 length: 17 residues. In germline, CDR1 is MNHNS, CDR2 SASEGT. Losses at the gene ends were 3 bases for V and 4 bases for J; bases not matched to a gene: 7. The CDR3 bases are TGTGCCAGCAGTGATAGCACGGGACAGGGGGCGAATCAGCCCCAGCATTTT. This sequence encodes CASSDSTGQGANQPQHF.

This chain uses TRBV4-3 with TRBJ2-7; 7 bases line up with TRBD1. V shed 1 base, J shed 3 bases, and the junction held 6 bases outside the gene matches. The CDR3 runs to 15 residues. Germline V gives CDR1 LGHNA, CDR2 YSLEER. CDR3 in amino acids: CASSQGDSKRYEQYF. The DNA of the CDR3 is TGCGCCAGCAGCCAAGGGGACAGCAAACGCTACGAGCAGTACTTC.

This clonotype was recorded at least ten times. V is TRBV23-1 and J is TRBJ1-6; no clear D gene. TRBV23-1 is noted as an ORF with a role that remains uncertain. V lost 0 bases and J 8 bases, leaving 2 bases between the germline ends. This CDR3 has 12 residues. In DNA, the CDR3 is TGCGCCAGCAGTCAATCCGATTCACCCCTCCACTTT. Its translation: CASSQSDSPLHF.